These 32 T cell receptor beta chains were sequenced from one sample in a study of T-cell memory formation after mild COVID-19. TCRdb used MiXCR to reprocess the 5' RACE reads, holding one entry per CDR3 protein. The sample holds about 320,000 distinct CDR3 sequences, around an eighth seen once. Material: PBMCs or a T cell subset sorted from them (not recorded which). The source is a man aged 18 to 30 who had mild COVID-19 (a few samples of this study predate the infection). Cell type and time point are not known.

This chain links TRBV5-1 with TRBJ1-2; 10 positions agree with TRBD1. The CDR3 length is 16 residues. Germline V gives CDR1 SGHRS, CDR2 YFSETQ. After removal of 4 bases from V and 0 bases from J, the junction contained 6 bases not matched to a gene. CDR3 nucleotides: TGCGCCAGCAGCGACAGGGGGCTGAGGCCTAACTATGGCTACACCTTC. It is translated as CASSDRGLRPNYGYTF.

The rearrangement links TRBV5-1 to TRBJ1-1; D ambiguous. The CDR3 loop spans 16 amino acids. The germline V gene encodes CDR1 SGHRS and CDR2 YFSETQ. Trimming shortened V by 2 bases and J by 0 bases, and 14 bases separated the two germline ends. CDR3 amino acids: CASSFSPSLMNTEAFF. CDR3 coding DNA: TGCGCCAGCAGCTTCAGCCCCAGTCTTATGAACACTGAAGCTTTCTTT. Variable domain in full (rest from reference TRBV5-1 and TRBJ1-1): KAGVTQTPRYLIKTRGQQVTLSCSPISGHRSVSWYQQTPGQGLQFLFEYFSETQRNKGNFPGRFSGRQFSNSRSEMNVSTLELGDSALYLCASSFSPSLMNTEAFFGQGTRLTVV.

For the CDR3, the DNA is TGTGCCAGCAGCTTTGGACTAGGGGATTACGAGCAGTACTTC. The encoded protein is CASSFGLGDYEQYF. V usage is TRBV7-2 and J usage is TRBJ2-7, with 7 bases that match TRBD2. The junction had 6 bases not matched to a gene; V was cut back by 3 bases and J by 4 bases. Germline assignment: CDR1 SGHTA and CDR2 FQGNSA. The CDR3 consists of 14 residues.

CDR3 coding DNA: TGCGCCAGCAGTCTAGCGGGGGGGCTCGATGAGCAGTTCTTC. Protein product: CASSLAGGLDEQFF. The V call is TRBV10-2, the J call TRBJ2-1, with 12 bases lining up with TRBD2. Germline CDR1 and CDR2: WSHSY and SAAADI. Trimming cost V 5 bases and J 8 bases; bases outside gene matches: 4. This CDR3 region has 14 residues.

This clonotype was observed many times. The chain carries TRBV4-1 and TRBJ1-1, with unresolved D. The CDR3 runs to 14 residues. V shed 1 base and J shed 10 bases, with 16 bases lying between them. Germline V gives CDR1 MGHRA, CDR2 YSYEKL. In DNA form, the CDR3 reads TGCGCCAGCAGCCAAGGGTGGGGAGGGCTAGGAGCTTTCTTT. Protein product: CASSQGWGGLGAFF.

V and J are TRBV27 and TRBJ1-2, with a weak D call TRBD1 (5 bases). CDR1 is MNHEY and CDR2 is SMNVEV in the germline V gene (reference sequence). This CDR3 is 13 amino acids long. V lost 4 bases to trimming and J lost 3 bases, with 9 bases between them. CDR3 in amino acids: CASSSRRDYGYTF. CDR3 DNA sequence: TGTGCCAGCAGTTCCCGCAGGGACTATGGCTACACCTTC.

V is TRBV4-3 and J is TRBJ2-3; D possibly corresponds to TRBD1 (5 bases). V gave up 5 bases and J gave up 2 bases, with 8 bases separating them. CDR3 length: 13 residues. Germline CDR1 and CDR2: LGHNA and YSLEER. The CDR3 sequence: CASSDSPTDTQYF. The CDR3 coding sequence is TGCGCCAGCAGCGACAGCCCCACAGATACGCAGTATTTT.

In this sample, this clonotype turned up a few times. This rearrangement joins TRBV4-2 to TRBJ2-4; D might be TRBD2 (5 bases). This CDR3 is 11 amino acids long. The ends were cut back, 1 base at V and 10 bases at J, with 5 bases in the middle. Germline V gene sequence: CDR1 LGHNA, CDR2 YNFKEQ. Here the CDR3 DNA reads TGTGCCAGCAGCCAAGGAGGGATTCAGTACTTC. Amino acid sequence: CASSQGGIQYF.

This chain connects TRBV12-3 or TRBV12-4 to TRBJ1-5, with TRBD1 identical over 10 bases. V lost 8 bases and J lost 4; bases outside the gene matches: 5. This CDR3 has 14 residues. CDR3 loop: CASGGQGWNQPQHF. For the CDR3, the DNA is TGTGCCAGCGGGGGACAGGGGTGGAATCAGCCCCAGCATTTT.

CDR3 in DNA: TGTGCCAGCAGTTTGGGAGACAGGGACAATTCACCCCTCCACTTT. This codes for CASSLGDRDNSPLHF. The rearrangement links TRBV6-1 to TRBJ1-6; TRBD1 matches 7 bases. The trim removed 5 bases at V and 7 bases at J, leaving 8 bases unmatched. CDR3 length equals 15 residues. From germline, CDR1 is MNHNS and CDR2 SASEGT.

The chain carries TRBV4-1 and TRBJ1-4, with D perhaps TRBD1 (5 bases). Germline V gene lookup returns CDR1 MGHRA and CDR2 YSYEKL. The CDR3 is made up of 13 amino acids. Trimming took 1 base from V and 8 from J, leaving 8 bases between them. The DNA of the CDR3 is TGCGCCAGCAGCCAAGTGGCAGGGGAAAAACTGTTTTTT. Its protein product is CASSQVAGEKLFF.

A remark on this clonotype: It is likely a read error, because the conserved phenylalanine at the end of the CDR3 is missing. The CDR3 is CASKLSRGSLYEQYC. In nucleotides, the CDR3 is TGTGCCAGCAAGCTTAGCAGGGGATCCCTCTACGAGCAGTACTGC. The V and J genes are TRBV7-2 and TRBJ2-7; maybe TRBD1 (6 bases). Trimming removed 7 bases from V and 3 bases from J, with 19 bases in between. The CDR3 is 15 amino acids. Germline V gene lookup returns CDR1 SGHTA and CDR2 FQGNSA.

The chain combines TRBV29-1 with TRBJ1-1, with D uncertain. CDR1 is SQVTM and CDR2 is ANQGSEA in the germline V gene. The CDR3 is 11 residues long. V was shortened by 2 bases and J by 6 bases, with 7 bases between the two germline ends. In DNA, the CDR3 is TGCAGCGTTGAATGGGGTCCTGAAGCTTTCTTT. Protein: CSVEWGPEAFF.

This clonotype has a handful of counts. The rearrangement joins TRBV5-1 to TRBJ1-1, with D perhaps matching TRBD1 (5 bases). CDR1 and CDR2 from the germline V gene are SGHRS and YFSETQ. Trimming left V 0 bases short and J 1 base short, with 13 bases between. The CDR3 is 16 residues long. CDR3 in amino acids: CASSLVYRRTNTEAFF. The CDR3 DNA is TGCGCCAGCAGCTTGGTCTACAGGAGAACGAACACTGAAGCTTTCTTT.

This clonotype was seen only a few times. CDR3 coding DNA: TGTGCCACCAGTGATCCCGGGACAGGGTCGCGATCCGGGCAGTTCTTC. This encodes CATSDPGTGSRSGQFF. The chain carries TRBV24-1 and TRBJ2-1; 9 bases agree with TRBD1. Per germline, CDR1 KGHDR and CDR2 SFDVKD. The CDR3 totals 16 residues. V lost 3 bases and J lost 12; bases outside the gene matches: 14.

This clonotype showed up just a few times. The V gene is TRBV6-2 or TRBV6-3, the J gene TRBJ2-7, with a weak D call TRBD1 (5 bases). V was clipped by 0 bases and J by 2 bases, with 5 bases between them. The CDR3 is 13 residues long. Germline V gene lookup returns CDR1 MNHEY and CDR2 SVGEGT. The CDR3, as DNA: TGTGCCAGCAGTTACTCGGGGCCCTACGAGCAGTACGTC. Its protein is CASSYSGPYEQYV.

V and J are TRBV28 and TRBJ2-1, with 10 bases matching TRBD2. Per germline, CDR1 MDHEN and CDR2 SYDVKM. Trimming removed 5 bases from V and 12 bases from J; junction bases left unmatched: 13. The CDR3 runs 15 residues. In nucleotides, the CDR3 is TGTGCCAGCAGTCCCGGGACTAGCGAGGGAGTAAGGCAGTTCTTC. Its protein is CASSPGTSEGVRQFF.

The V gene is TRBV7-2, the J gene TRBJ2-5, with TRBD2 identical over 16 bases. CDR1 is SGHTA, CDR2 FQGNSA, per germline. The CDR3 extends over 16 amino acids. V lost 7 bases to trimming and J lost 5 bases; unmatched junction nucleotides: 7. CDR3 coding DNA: TGTGCCAGCACCTCGGGACTAGCGGGGGGGCTTGAGACCCAGTACTTC. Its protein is CASTSGLAGGLETQYF.

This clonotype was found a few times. CDR3 sequence (DNA): TGTGCCAGCAGCAAATCGGGTGGGATACCTTACGAGCAGTACGTC. Its protein is CASSKSGGIPYEQYV. V is TRBV21-1 and J is TRBJ2-7. TRBV21-1 counts as a pseudogene. This CDR3 has 15 amino acids.

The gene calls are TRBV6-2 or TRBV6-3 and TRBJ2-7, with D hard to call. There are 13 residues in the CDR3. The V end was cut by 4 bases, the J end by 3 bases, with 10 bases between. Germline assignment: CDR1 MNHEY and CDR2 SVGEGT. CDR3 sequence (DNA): TGTGCCAGCAGTTCGGCTGTCGACTACGAGCAGTACTTC. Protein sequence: CASSSAVDYEQYF.

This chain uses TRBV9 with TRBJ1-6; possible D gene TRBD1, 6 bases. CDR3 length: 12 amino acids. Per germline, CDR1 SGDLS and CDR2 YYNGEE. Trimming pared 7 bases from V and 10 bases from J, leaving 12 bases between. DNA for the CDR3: TGTGCCAGCTTCATAAGGGGGTCACCCCTCCACTTT. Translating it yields CASFIRGSPLHF.

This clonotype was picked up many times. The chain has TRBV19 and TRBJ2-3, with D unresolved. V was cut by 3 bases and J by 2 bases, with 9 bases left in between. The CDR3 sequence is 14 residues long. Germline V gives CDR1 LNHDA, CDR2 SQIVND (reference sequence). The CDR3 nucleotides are TGTGCCAGTAGTATTCCCGGTCTCACAGATACGCAGTATTTT. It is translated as CASSIPGLTDTQYF.

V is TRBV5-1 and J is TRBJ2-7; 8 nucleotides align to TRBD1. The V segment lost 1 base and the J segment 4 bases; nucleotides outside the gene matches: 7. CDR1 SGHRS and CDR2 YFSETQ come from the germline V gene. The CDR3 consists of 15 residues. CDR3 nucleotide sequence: TGCGCCAGCAGCTTGAAAACAGGGGGGATTTACGAGCAGTACTTC. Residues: CASSLKTGGIYEQYF.

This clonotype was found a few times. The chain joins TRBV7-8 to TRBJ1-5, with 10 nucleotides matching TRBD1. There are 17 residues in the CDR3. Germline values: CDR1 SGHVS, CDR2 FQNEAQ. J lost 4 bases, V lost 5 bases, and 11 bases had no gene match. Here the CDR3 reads CASSPTGQGTPNQPQHF. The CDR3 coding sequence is TGTGCCAGCAGCCCTACGGGACAGGGGACCCCAAATCAGCCCCAGCATTTT. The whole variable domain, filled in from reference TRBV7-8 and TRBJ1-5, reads GAGVSQSPRYKVAKRGQDVALRCDPISGHVSLFWYQQALGQGPEFLTYFQNEAQLDKSGLPSDRFFAERPEGSVSTLKIQRTQQEDSAVYLCASSPTGQGTPNQPQHFGDGTRLSIL.

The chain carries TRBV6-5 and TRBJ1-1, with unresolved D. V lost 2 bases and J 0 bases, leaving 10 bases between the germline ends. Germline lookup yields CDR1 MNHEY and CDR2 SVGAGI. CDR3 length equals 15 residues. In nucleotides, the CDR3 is TGTGCCAGCAGTTACGCGTTTCAGATGAACACTGAAGCTTTCTTT. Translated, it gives CASSYAFQMNTEAFF.

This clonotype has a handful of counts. The CDR3 region has the DNA TGTGCCAGCACCTCCGGGACAGGGGGCAACACCGGGGAGCTGTTTTTT. Translation: CASTSGTGGNTGELFF. The chain links TRBV7-6 to TRBJ2-2, with 12 positions matching TRBD1. CDR3 length equals 16 residues. CDR1 and CDR2 from the germline V gene are SGHVS and FNYEAQ. Trimming took 7 bases from V and 2 from J; bases not matched to a gene: 5. The whole variable domain, remainder taken from reference TRBV7-6 and TRBJ2-2, is GAGVSQSPRYKVTKRGQDVALRCDPISGHVSLYWYRQALGQGPEFLTYFNYEAQQDKSGLPNDRFSAERPEGSISTLTIQRTEQRDSAMYRCASTSGTGGNTGELFFGEGSRLTVL.

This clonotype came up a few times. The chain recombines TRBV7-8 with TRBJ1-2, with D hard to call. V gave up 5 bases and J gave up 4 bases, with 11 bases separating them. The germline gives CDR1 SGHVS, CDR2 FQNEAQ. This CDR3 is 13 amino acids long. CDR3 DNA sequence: TGTGCCAGCAGCCACCTGCGGCCCTATGGCTACACCTTC. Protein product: CASSHLRPYGYTF.

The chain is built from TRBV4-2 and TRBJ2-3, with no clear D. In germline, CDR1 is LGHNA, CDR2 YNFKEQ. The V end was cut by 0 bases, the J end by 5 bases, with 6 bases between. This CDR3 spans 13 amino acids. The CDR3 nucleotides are TGTGCCAGCAGCCAAGAGTGGATAGATACGCAGTATTTT. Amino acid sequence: CASSQEWIDTQYF.

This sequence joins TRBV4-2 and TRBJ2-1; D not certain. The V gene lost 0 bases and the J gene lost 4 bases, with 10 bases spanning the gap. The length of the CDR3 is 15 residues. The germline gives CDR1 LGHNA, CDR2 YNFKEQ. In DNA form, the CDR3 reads TGTGCCAGCAGCCAAGAGGTCCCCGTATACAATGAGCAGTTCTTC. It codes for CASSQEVPVYNEQFF.

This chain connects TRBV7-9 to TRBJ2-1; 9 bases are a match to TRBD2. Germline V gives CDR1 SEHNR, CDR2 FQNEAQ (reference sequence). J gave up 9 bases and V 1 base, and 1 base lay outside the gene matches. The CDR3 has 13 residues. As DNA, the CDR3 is TGTGCCAGCAGCTTAGTAGCGGGGGTTGAGCAGTTCTTC. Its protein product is CASSLVAGVEQFF.

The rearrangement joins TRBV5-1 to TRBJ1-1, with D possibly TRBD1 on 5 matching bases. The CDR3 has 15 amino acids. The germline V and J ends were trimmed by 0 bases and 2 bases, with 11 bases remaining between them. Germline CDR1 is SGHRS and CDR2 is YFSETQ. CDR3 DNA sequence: TGCGCCAGCAGCTTGGAAGGGGTGCGAAACACTGAAGCTTTCTTT. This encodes CASSLEGVRNTEAFF.

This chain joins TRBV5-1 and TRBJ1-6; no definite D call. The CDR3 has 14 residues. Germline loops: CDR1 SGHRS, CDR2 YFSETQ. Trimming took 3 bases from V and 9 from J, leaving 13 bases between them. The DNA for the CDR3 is TGCGCCAGCAGCTCGGTGGGAGGTAGTTCACCCCTCCACTTT. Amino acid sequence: CASSSVGGSSPLHF.